Listed below are T cell receptor beta chains from one sample, sequenced in a study of blood T cell repertoires in COVID-19. Clones were sequenced by immunoSEQ multiplex PCR, and TCRdb holds only the in-frame ones, with some missing. The repertoire holds more than 200,000 clones, with roughly 80% as singletons. Sequencing used peripheral blood. These receptors were taken from a woman older than 75 with COVID-19, enrolled during active disease. The CDR3 runs from the conserved cysteine through the conserved F or W. A D gene is named only where the DNA matches it firmly. Size is omitted from some rows. Given values are once, few, many or a class for expanded clones.

CDR3 length: 14
clone size: NA
D gene: NA
V gene: TRBV18
J gene: TRBJ2-7
CDR3 DNA: TGTGCCAGCTCACCACTGGACACTACCTACGAGCAGTACTTC
CDR3 protein: CASSPLDTTYEQYF

CDR3 length: 16
clone size: NA
D gene: TRBD1
V gene: TRBV28
J gene: TRBJ1-1
CDR3 DNA: TGTGCCAGCAGTTTATTGTATGGGACAGGGGACACTGAAGCTTTCTTT
CDR3 protein: CASSLLYGTGDTEAFF

CDR3 length: 12
clone size: NA
D gene: NA
V gene: TRBV2
J gene: TRBJ2-7
CDR3 DNA: TGTGCCAGCAGTGAGCAGGGCTACGAGCAGTACTTC
CDR3 protein: CASSEQGYEQYF

CDR3 length: 13
clone size: NA
D gene: NA
V gene: TRBV9
J gene: TRBJ1-5
CDR3 DNA: TGTGCCAGCAGCGCACTGGGACAAGGGCCCCAGCATTTT
CDR3 protein: CASSALGQGPQHF

CDR3 length: 14
clone size: NA
D gene: TRBD1
V gene: TRBV10-2
J gene: TRBJ1-1
CDR3 DNA: TGCGCCAGCTCGACGACAGGGGAGAACACTGAAGCTTTCTTT
CDR3 protein: CASSTTGENTEAFF

CDR3 length: 14
clone size: NA
D gene: NA
V gene: TRBV5-5
J gene: TRBJ1-1
CDR3 DNA: TGTGCCAGCAGCTTGTTGGGGCCCCAGACTGAAGCTTTCTTT
CDR3 protein: CASSLLGPQTEAFF

CDR3 length: 13
clone size: NA
D gene: NA
V gene: TRBV18
J gene: TRBJ1-1
CDR3 DNA: TGTGCCAGCTCACGGGGACAACACACTGAAGCTTTCTTT
CDR3 protein: CASSRGQHTEAFF

CDR3 length: 13
clone size: NA
D gene: TRBD2
V gene: TRBV28
J gene: TRBJ2-1
CDR3 DNA: TGTGCCACGCGGGCTAGCGGGGGGGGTGAGCAGTTCTTC
CDR3 protein: CATRASGGGEQFF

CDR3 length: 14
clone size: NA
D gene: NA
V gene: TRBV3-1/TRBV3-2
J gene: TRBJ1-4
CDR3 DNA: TGTGCCAGCAGCCAGATGGCGGGGGGGGAAAAACTGTTTTTT
CDR3 protein: CASSQMAGGEKLFF

CDR3 length: 16
clone size: NA
D gene: TRBD1
V gene: TRBV19
J gene: TRBJ1-1
CDR3 DNA: TGTGCCAGTAGTCTGAGACAGGGGGCTGGGGTGCCTGAAGCTTTCTTT
CDR3 protein: CASSLRQGAGVPEAFF

CDR3 length: 12
clone size: NA
D gene: NA
V gene: TRBV19
J gene: TRBJ1-1
CDR3 DNA: TGTGCCAGTAGTATAGGCAGGGATGAAGCTTTCTTT
CDR3 protein: CASSIGRDEAFF

CDR3 length: 12
clone size: NA
D gene: NA
V gene: TRBV18
J gene: TRBJ2-3
CDR3 DNA: TGTGCCAGCTCATCAAGCACAGATACGCAGTATTTT
CDR3 protein: CASSSSTDTQYF

CDR3 length: 14
clone size: few
D gene: TRBD1
V gene: TRBV28
J gene: TRBJ1-2
CDR3 DNA: TGTGCCAGCAGAGCGACCGGGACAGCATATGGCTACACCTTC
CDR3 protein: CASRATGTAYGYTF

CDR3 length: 15
clone size: NA
D gene: TRBD2
V gene: TRBV19
J gene: TRBJ2-3
CDR3 DNA: TGTGCCAGTAGAGGCGGGGGGGCCGGCACAGATACGCAGTATTTT
CDR3 protein: CASRGGGAGTDTQYF

CDR3 length: 13
clone size: NA
D gene: NA
V gene: TRBV29-1
J gene: TRBJ1-3
CDR3 DNA: TGCAGCTCCGGGGCGGGGGCCGGAAACACCATATATTTT
CDR3 protein: CSSGAGAGNTIYF

CDR3 length: 15
clone size: NA
D gene: NA
V gene: TRBV7-2
J gene: TRBJ2-3
CDR3 DNA: TGTGCCAGCAGCTTTATAGCGGCTAGCACAGATACGCAGTATTTT
CDR3 protein: CASSFIAASTDTQYF

CDR3 length: 17
clone size: once
D gene: TRBD1
V gene: TRBV11-3
J gene: TRBJ2-1
CDR3 DNA: TGTGCCAGCAGCCGATCTGCCGGGACAGGGGTAACCAATGAGCAGTTCTTC
CDR3 protein: CASSRSAGTGVTNEQFF

CDR3 length: 15
clone size: once
D gene: NA
V gene: TRBV19
J gene: TRBJ1-2
CDR3 DNA: TGTGCCAGTAGTACAGGAACTTCGTCCGGATATGGCTACACCTTC
CDR3 protein: CASSTGTSSGYGYTF

CDR3 length: 15
clone size: NA
D gene: NA
V gene: TRBV5-5
J gene: TRBJ1-5
CDR3 DNA: TGTGCCAGCAGCTTGGGAACCACAGGTAATCAGCCCCAGCATTTT
CDR3 protein: CASSLGTTGNQPQHF

CDR3 length: 14
clone size: NA
D gene: NA
V gene: TRBV2
J gene: TRBJ1-3
CDR3 DNA: TGTGCCACGGGGGGCAGGGAGCCTGGAAACACCATATATTTT
CDR3 protein: CATGGREPGNTIYF

CDR3 length: 14
clone size: NA
D gene: TRBD2
V gene: TRBV7-8
J gene: TRBJ2-1
CDR3 DNA: TGTGCCAGCAGCCCCGGGACTAGCGGCCATGAGCAGTTCTTC
CDR3 protein: CASSPGTSGHEQFF

CDR3 length: 17
clone size: NA
D gene: NA
V gene: TRBV5-1
J gene: TRBJ2-3
CDR3 DNA: TGCGCCAGCAGCTCCAACCCGGCAGGGTTGCTAGGAGATACGCAGTATTTT
CDR3 protein: CASSSNPAGLLGDTQYF

CDR3 length: 15
clone size: NA
D gene: TRBD1
V gene: TRBV3-1/TRBV3-2
J gene: TRBJ1-2
CDR3 DNA: TGTGCCAGCAGCTATTGGGACAGGGAGGACTATGGCTACACCTTC
CDR3 protein: CASSYWDREDYGYTF

CDR3 length: 15
clone size: NA
D gene: NA
V gene: TRBV7-2
J gene: TRBJ2-2
CDR3 DNA: TGTGCCAGCAGCTCTCGGCGGGGGAACACCGGGGAGCTGTTTTTT
CDR3 protein: CASSSRRGNTGELFF

CDR3 length: 15
clone size: once
D gene: NA
V gene: TRBV5-1
J gene: TRBJ2-2
CDR3 DNA: TGCGCCAGCAGCTTGGGGGGGCTGAACACCGGGGAGCTGTTTTTT
CDR3 protein: CASSLGGLNTGELFF

CDR3 length: 15
clone size: NA
D gene: NA
V gene: TRBV5-4
J gene: TRBJ2-7
CDR3 DNA: TGTGCCAGCAGCTACCCGGGACAAAACCCGGGCGAGCAGTACTTC
CDR3 protein: CASSYPGQNPGEQYF

CDR3 length: 11
clone size: NA
D gene: NA
V gene: TRBV29-1
J gene: TRBJ2-7
CDR3 DNA: TGCAGCGTTGTAGGGGGTCGCGAGCAGTACTTC
CDR3 protein: CSVVGGREQYF

CDR3 length: 12
clone size: NA
D gene: NA
V gene: TRBV28
J gene: TRBJ2-5
CDR3 DNA: TGTGCCAGCAGCCCCGGTCAAGAGACCCAGTACTTC
CDR3 protein: CASSPGQETQYF

CDR3 length: 12
clone size: NA
D gene: NA
V gene: TRBV12-3/TRBV12-4
J gene: TRBJ2-1
CDR3 DNA: TGTGCCAGCACTCCGGAGAACAATGAGCAGTTCTTC
CDR3 protein: CASTPENNEQFF

CDR3 length: 15
clone size: NA
D gene: NA
V gene: TRBV13
J gene: TRBJ1-4
CDR3 DNA: TGTGCCAGCAGCTTAGAGGGGTTAGGGAATGAAAAACTGTTTTTT
CDR3 protein: CASSLEGLGNEKLFF

CDR3 length: 18
clone size: NA
D gene: TRBD2
V gene: TRBV19
J gene: TRBJ2-3
CDR3 DNA: TGTGCCAGTAGTATATTAGGGACTAGCGGTACTATCACAGATACGCAGTATTTT
CDR3 protein: CASSILGTSGTITDTQYF

CDR3 length: 18
clone size: NA
D gene: TRBD1
V gene: TRBV27
J gene: TRBJ2-5
CDR3 DNA: TGTGCCAGCAGTCGCCGATCCCCGGACAGGGGATCGGTGGAGACCCAGTACTTC
CDR3 protein: CASSRRSPDRGSVETQYF

CDR3 length: 15
clone size: once
D gene: NA
V gene: TRBV5-1
J gene: TRBJ1-3
CDR3 DNA: TGCGCCAGCAGCTCGACAGAAAAATCTGGAAACACCATATATTTT
CDR3 protein: CASSSTEKSGNTIYF

CDR3 length: 17
clone size: NA
D gene: NA
V gene: TRBV19
J gene: TRBJ1-6
CDR3 DNA: TGTGCCAGTAGTATCACCGCCACAGGGATCGGGAATTCACCCCTCCACTTT
CDR3 protein: CASSITATGIGNSPLHF

CDR3 length: 13
clone size: NA
D gene: TRBD2
V gene: TRBV2
J gene: TRBJ2-1
CDR3 DNA: TGTGCCAGCACCGAGACTAGCGGCAATGAGCAGTTCTTC
CDR3 protein: CASTETSGNEQFF

CDR3 length: 15
clone size: NA
D gene: NA
V gene: TRBV7-3
J gene: TRBJ1-3
CDR3 DNA: TGTGCCAGCAGCTTCGGAGCGGGCCTTGGAAACACCATATATTTT
CDR3 protein: CASSFGAGLGNTIYF

CDR3 length: 13
clone size: NA
D gene: NA
V gene: TRBV5-4
J gene: TRBJ2-7
CDR3 DNA: TGTGCCAGCAGCGAGGACTTGAGGGTGGAGCAGTACTTC
CDR3 protein: CASSEDLRVEQYF

CDR3 length: 14
clone size: NA
D gene: NA
V gene: TRBV6-5
J gene: TRBJ1-2
CDR3 DNA: TGTGCCAGCAGTTGGGGGGACCGTTTCTATGGCTACACCTTC
CDR3 protein: CASSWGDRFYGYTF

CDR3 length: 17
clone size: NA
D gene: TRBD1
V gene: TRBV2
J gene: TRBJ1-1
CDR3 DNA: TGTGCCAGTTCCGGGACAGGCATGGTGGAGGGGAACACTGAAGCTTTCTTT
CDR3 protein: CASSGTGMVEGNTEAFF

CDR3 length: 15
clone size: NA
D gene: TRBD1
V gene: TRBV6-5
J gene: TRBJ1-6
CDR3 DNA: TGTGCCAGCAGTTACTCGAACAGGGGTAATTCACCCCTCCACTTT
CDR3 protein: CASSYSNRGNSPLHF

CDR3 length: 16
clone size: NA
D gene: TRBD1
V gene: TRBV3-1/TRBV3-2
J gene: TRBJ1-4
CDR3 DNA: TGTGCCAGCAGGGCAGGGGGCGGGTTGGGGAGTGAAAAACTGTTTTTT
CDR3 protein: CASRAGGGLGSEKLFF

CDR3 length: 13
clone size: NA
D gene: NA
V gene: TRBV5-6
J gene: TRBJ1-4
CDR3 DNA: TGTGCCAGCAGCCGTACAACTAATGAAAAACTGTTTTTT
CDR3 protein: CASSRTTNEKLFF

CDR3 length: 13
clone size: NA
D gene: NA
V gene: TRBV3-1/TRBV3-2
J gene: TRBJ2-5
CDR3 DNA: TGTGCCAGCAGCCAAGATGCGGGTAAGACCCAGTACTTC
CDR3 protein: CASSQDAGKTQYF

CDR3 length: 17
clone size: NA
D gene: NA
V gene: TRBV4-1
J gene: TRBJ1-4
CDR3 DNA: TGCGCCAGCAGCCAAGTTTCGGGATCGTCGGCTAATGAAAAACTGTTTTTT
CDR3 protein: CASSQVSGSSANEKLFF

CDR3 length: 14
clone size: NA
D gene: NA
V gene: TRBV3-1/TRBV3-2
J gene: TRBJ2-6
CDR3 DNA: TGTGCCAGCAGCCAAGTGTTGGCTGCCAACGTCCTGACTTTC
CDR3 protein: CASSQVLAANVLTF

CDR3 length: 15
clone size: NA
D gene: NA
V gene: TRBV4-1
J gene: TRBJ2-1
CDR3 DNA: TGCGCCAGCAGCCAAGATTGGGCAGGTTACAATGAGCAGTTCTTC
CDR3 protein: CASSQDWAGYNEQFF

CDR3 length: 13
clone size: NA
D gene: TRBD1
V gene: TRBV10-3
J gene: TRBJ1-5
CDR3 DNA: TGTGCCATCAGAGGGGGCTTCGGGCAGCCCCAGCATTTT
CDR3 protein: CAIRGGFGQPQHF

CDR3 length: 15
clone size: NA
D gene: TRBD1
V gene: TRBV28
J gene: TRBJ1-2
CDR3 DNA: TGTGCCAGCAGTGTCTCAGACAGGGTATCTGATGGCTACACCTTC
CDR3 protein: CASSVSDRVSDGYTF

CDR3 length: 12
clone size: NA
D gene: NA
V gene: TRBV10-1
J gene: TRBJ1-1
CDR3 DNA: TGCGCCAGCAGTGATGGAGGGCTCGAAGCTTTCTTT
CDR3 protein: CASSDGGLEAFF

CDR3 length: 15
clone size: NA
D gene: NA
V gene: TRBV7-9
J gene: TRBJ2-4
CDR3 DNA: TGTGCCAGCAGCAATTATAGGCTGGGGGGAGACATTCAGTACTTC
CDR3 protein: CASSNYRLGGDIQYF

CDR3 length: 13
clone size: NA
D gene: NA
V gene: TRBV27
J gene: TRBJ2-7
CDR3 DNA: TGTGCCAGCAGTTTATGGGAGGGGGGCGAGCAGTACTTC
CDR3 protein: CASSLWEGGEQYF

CDR3 length: 14
clone size: few
D gene: TRBD2
V gene: TRBV2
J gene: TRBJ2-3
CDR3 DNA: TGTGCCAGCGTCGCGACTAGCGGGGGAAGGACGCAGTATTTT
CDR3 protein: CASVATSGGRTQYF

CDR3 length: 16
clone size: few
D gene: NA
V gene: TRBV30
J gene: TRBJ1-5
CDR3 DNA: TGTGCCTGGAGTGTGAACGGGGTCAGTAGCAATCAGCCCCAGCATTTT
CDR3 protein: CAWSVNGVSSNQPQHF

CDR3 length: 13
clone size: NA
D gene: NA
V gene: TRBV7-8
J gene: TRBJ1-2
CDR3 DNA: TGTGCCAGCAGCTTTCCAGGGAACTATGGCTACACCTTC
CDR3 protein: CASSFPGNYGYTF

CDR3 length: 15
clone size: NA
D gene: TRBD2
V gene: TRBV30
J gene: TRBJ2-1
CDR3 DNA: TGTGCCTGGAGTGTCATGCGGGGGATCAACAATGAGCAGTTCTTC
CDR3 protein: CAWSVMRGINNEQFF

CDR3 length: 13
clone size: NA
D gene: NA
V gene: TRBV7-2
J gene: TRBJ1-1
CDR3 DNA: TGTGCCAGCAGCATCGGACAGAACACTGAAGCTTTCTTT
CDR3 protein: CASSIGQNTEAFF

CDR3 length: 15
clone size: NA
D gene: NA
V gene: TRBV2
J gene: TRBJ1-5
CDR3 DNA: TGTGCCAGCAGTGCCACAGGTTTGCCTAATCAGCCCCAGCATTTT
CDR3 protein: CASSATGLPNQPQHF